These 26 T cell receptor beta chains originate from one sample sequenced in a study of T cell responses to AZD1222 COVID-19 vaccine. Some clones are missing from TCRdb's copy, which holds only in-frame ones; the method was immunoSEQ multiplex PCR. The sample carries fewer than 100,000 clones, roughly 88% recorded once. The material sequenced was peripheral blood, taken on day 0 of AZD1222 vaccination. These receptors were obtained from an adult in good health.

The CDR3 bases are TGTGCCACCAGTGATCGACAGCCAGCCGGCTACACCTTC. It yields the protein CATSDRQPAGYTF. The chain has TRBV24-1 and TRBJ1-2; D is perhaps TRBD1 (5 bases). The CDR3 length is 13 residues. Per the germline V gene, CDR1 is KGHDR and CDR2 is SFDVKD. Trimming pared 3 bases from V and 8 bases from J, leaving 12 bases between.

This clone was counted a single time. The chain carries TRBV7-9 and TRBJ1-4, with TRBD1 as a possible D gene (5 bases). This CDR3 region has 14 residues. CDR1 and CDR2 (germline): SEHNR, FQNEAQ (reference sequence). Trimming cost V 6 bases and J 7 bases, with 15 bases left between them. The CDR3 DNA sequence: TGTGCCAGCAGTCAGGCAGGGTTAAGTGAAAAACTGTTTTTT. Residues: CASSQAGLSEKLFF.

The rearrangement joins TRBV4-2 to TRBJ2-5; 14 nucleotides align to TRBD2. V lost 4 bases to trimming and J lost 2 bases; unmatched junction nucleotides: 3. The CDR3 totals 16 residues. Germline assignment: CDR1 LGHNA and CDR2 YNFKEQ. CDR3 coding DNA: TGTGCCAGCAGCCCCCGGACTAGCGGGGGGCAAGAGACCCAGTACTTC. Its protein is CASSPRTSGGQETQYF.

The chain employs TRBV6-6 and TRBJ2-7, with TRBD2 identical over 9 bases. CDR1 MNHNY and CDR2 SVGAGI come from the germline V gene (reference sequence). V lost 4 bases and J lost 3; bases outside the gene matches: 4. The CDR3 is 14 amino acids. The CDR3: CASSWETSGYEQYF. The CDR3 DNA sequence: TGTGCCAGCAGTTGGGAGACTAGCGGCTACGAGCAGTACTTC.

This rearrangement joins TRBV18 to TRBJ2-7; TRBD1 agrees at 7 bases. The trim removed 3 bases at V and 5 bases at J, leaving 1 base unmatched. The CDR3 is 12 residues long. Looked up from germline, CDR1 is KGHSH and CDR2 is LQKENI. CDR3 protein: CASSPDRDEQYF. In DNA form, the CDR3 reads TGTGCCAGCTCACCCGACAGGGACGAGCAGTACTTC.

V gene TRBV5-1 combines with J gene TRBJ2-5; TRBD1 might be the D (5 bases). The V end lost 0 bases, the J end lost 1 base, and 16 bases lay between the germline ends. The CDR3 runs 17 residues. CDR1 SGHRS and CDR2 YFSETQ come from the germline V gene. The CDR3 protein is CASSLGWGASIQETQYF. The CDR3 DNA sequence: TGCGCCAGCAGCTTGGGGTGGGGCGCGTCAATCCAAGAGACCCAGTACTTC. Using reference TRBV5-1 and TRBJ2-5 for the parts outside the CDR3, the full variable domain is KAGVTQTPRYLIKTRGQQVTLSCSPISGHRSVSWYQQTPGQGLQFLFEYFSETQRNKGNFPGRFSGRQFSNSRSEMNVSTLELGDSALYLCASSLGWGASIQETQYFGPGTRLLVL.

The chain recombines TRBV7-3 with TRBJ2-3; D perhaps matches TRBD2 (6 bases). V lost 4 bases, J lost 1 base, and 15 bases lay in between. Germline V gene data show CDR1 as SGHTA and CDR2 as FQGTGA. The CDR3 runs to 16 residues. This CDR3 reads CASSSDGLLGTDTQYF. CDR3 sequence (DNA): TGTGCCAGCAGCTCCGATGGACTACTGGGCACAGATACGCAGTATTTT.

The rearrangement links TRBV18 to TRBJ2-7; tentative D call: TRBD2 (7 bases). V shed 2 bases and J shed 2 bases, with 13 bases lying between them. The CDR3 spans 15 residues. Germline CDR1 and CDR2: KGHSH and LQKENI. For the CDR3, the DNA is TGTGCCAGCTCACCATCGGGGGGCATGGCCTACGAGCAGTACTTC. It yields the protein CASSPSGGMAYEQYF.

The count of this clone is one. This chain joins TRBV4-2 and TRBJ2-1; 13 positions match TRBD2. The CDR3 totals 19 residues. Trimming took 4 bases from V and 1 from J; bases not matched to a gene: 10. CDR1 is LGHNA, CDR2 YNFKEQ, per germline. CDR3 loop: CASSPRELAGGTSYNEQFF. The CDR3 DNA is TGTGCCAGCAGCCCAAGGGAACTAGCGGGAGGGACTTCCTACAATGAGCAGTTCTTC.

The chain joins TRBV6-5 to TRBJ1-1; possible D gene TRBD1, 6 bases. The CDR3 length is 11 residues. Germline V gene sequence: CDR1 MNHEY, CDR2 SVGAGI. Trimming removed 10 bases from V and 2 bases from J, with 8 bases in between. DNA of the CDR3: TGTGCCACACAGGGCAACACTGAAGCTTTCTTT. Protein: CATQGNTEAFF.

The chain has TRBV6-5 and TRBJ2-1; D ambiguous. The CDR3 consists of 14 residues. The V end lost 0 bases, the J end lost 9 bases, and 12 bases lay between the germline ends. Germline values: CDR1 MNHEY, CDR2 SVGAGI. The CDR3 loop reads CASSYSIGFFEQFF. The CDR3 DNA follows: TGTGCCAGCAGTTACTCGATAGGGTTCTTTGAGCAGTTCTTC.

The CDR3 region is CASRVGGTGEKYEQYF. For the CDR3, the DNA is TGTGCCAGCAGGGTAGGAGGGACAGGGGAAAAGTACGAGCAGTACTTC. The chain joins TRBV7-8 to TRBJ2-7; 10 positions agree with TRBD1. Trimming removed 6 bases from V and 4 bases from J; junction bases left unmatched: 12. There are 16 residues in the CDR3. Looked up from germline, CDR1 is SGHVS and CDR2 is FQNEAQ.

The V and J genes are TRBV21-1 and TRBJ2-4; no check of the table's D call, TRBD1, against the DNA was made. TRBV21-1 is a pseudogene segment. The CDR3 totals 22 residues. CDR3 amino acids: CASSPPRDGWTGNILAKNIQYF. DNA for the CDR3: TGTGCCAGCAGCCCCCCCAGGGATGGGTGGACAGGGAATATACTAGCCAAAAACATTCAGTACTTC.

The rearrangement joins TRBV6-4 to TRBJ1-2, with D unclear. CDR1 is MRHNA, CDR2 SNTAGT, per germline. The V end was cut by 2 bases, the J end by 2 bases, with 15 bases between. The length of the CDR3 is 16 residues. CDR3 in amino acids: CASSDPIPKANYGYTF. The CDR3 coding sequence is TGTGCCAGCAGTGACCCCATACCCAAGGCCAACTATGGCTACACCTTC.

The rearrangement joins TRBV5-1 to TRBJ2-3; tentatively, D is TRBD2 (5 bases). The CDR3 runs 13 residues. V was pared by 5 bases and J by 2 bases, with 9 bases between. Germline V CDR1 and CDR2: SGHRS, YFSETQ. The CDR3 loop is CASSRRDTDTQYF. CDR3 DNA sequence: TGCGCCAGCAGTCGCCGGGACACAGATACGCAGTATTTT.

This sequence joins TRBV2 and TRBJ2-1; the match to TRBD2 covers 9 bases. Germline CDR1 is SNHLY and CDR2 is FYNNEI. The CDR3 sequence is 15 residues long. V trimming: 1 base; J trimming: 8 bases; junction bases outside the gene matches: 6. The CDR3 region is CASSEVGIAGDEQFF. The CDR3 bases are TGTGCCAGCAGTGAAGTAGGGATAGCGGGAGATGAGCAGTTCTTC. The full variable domain, rest sourced from reference TRBV2 and TRBJ2-1, is EPEVTQTPSHQVTQMGQEVILRCVPISNHLYFYWYRQILGQKVEFLVSFYNNEISEKSEIFDDQFSVERPDGSNFTLKIRSTKLEDSAMYFCASSEVGIAGDEQFFGPGTRLTVL.

The genes are TRBV4-3 and TRBJ2-2; TRBD1 matches 8 bases. This CDR3 is 17 amino acids long. CDR1 is LGHNA and CDR2 is YSLEER in the germline V gene. Unmatched junction bases numbered 8, after V lost 0 bases and J lost 5 bases. CDR3 residues: CASSQEDRGLITGELFF. The CDR3 DNA is TGCGCCAGCAGCCAAGAAGACAGGGGATTGATAACCGGGGAGCTGTTTTTT.

This chain connects TRBV5-1 to TRBJ2-7, with D perhaps TRBD1 or TRBD2 (6 bases each). V gave up 4 bases and J gave up 1 base, with 15 bases separating them. This CDR3 comprises 15 residues. Germline-derived CDR1 and CDR2 are SGHRS and YFSETQ. This CDR3 is CASSPGGSGSYEQYF. The CDR3 region has the DNA TGCGCCAGCAGCCCCGGGGGCTCGGGGTCCTACGAGCAGTACTTC.

The V and J genes are TRBV19 and TRBJ1-1, with 9 bases lining up with TRBD1. The CDR3 spans 13 residues. The V gene's germline CDR1 is LNHDA and CDR2 SQIVND (reference sequence). V shed 8 bases and J 3 bases; nucleotides not matched to a gene: 4. CDR3 nucleotide sequence: TGTGCCAGTGGGGGACAGGGAGACACTGAAGCTTTCTTT. Residues: CASGGQGDTEAFF.

This clone was seen just once. The chain combines TRBV3-1 (or the pseudogene TRBV3-2) with TRBJ2-3; no firm D call. Germline loops: CDR1 LGHDT, CDR2 YNNKEL (reference sequence). The germline V and J ends were trimmed by 1 base and 5 bases, with 4 bases remaining between them. This CDR3 is built from 12 residues. CDR3 in amino acids: CASSQGRDTQYF. In DNA form, the CDR3 reads TGTGCCAGCAGCCAAGGTCGAGATACGCAGTATTTT.

This rearrangement joins TRBV5-1 to TRBJ1-6; D unresolved. This CDR3 region has 15 residues. Trimming removed 0 bases at V and 9 bases at J, with 13 bases between. The germline V gene has CDR1 SGHRS and CDR2 YFSETQ. DNA of the CDR3: TGCGCCAGCAGCTTGGAACAGACCGTCGGTTCACCCCTCCACTTT. Translation: CASSLEQTVGSPLHF.

This chain uses TRBV3-1 (or the pseudogene TRBV3-2) with TRBJ1-1, with 8 bases identical to TRBD1. With 1 base clipped from V and 5 bases from J, the junction kept 3 bases outside the gene matches. The CDR3 has 14 amino acids. Looked up from germline, CDR1 is LGHDT and CDR2 is YNNKEL (reference sequence). CDR3 region: CASSQGDRRTEAFF. The DNA of the CDR3 is TGTGCCAGCAGCCAAGGGGACAGGAGGACTGAAGCTTTCTTT.

The chain has TRBV7-9 and TRBJ1-3, with 8 bases identical to TRBD1. With V trimmed by 5 bases and J by 0 bases, 15 bases remained unmatched. The CDR3 sequence is 19 residues long. Looked up from germline, CDR1 is SEHNR and CDR2 is FQNEAQ (reference sequence). The CDR3 is CASSHPPTGGGHSGNTIYF. The CDR3 DNA reads as TGTGCCAGCAGCCATCCCCCAACAGGGGGAGGTCACTCTGGAAACACCATATATTTT.

The chain couples TRBV28 to TRBJ1-1; weak D call: TRBD1 (5 bases). Germline V gene sequence: CDR1 MDHEN, CDR2 SYDVKM. The CDR3 spans 14 residues. The ends were cut back, 6 bases at V and 4 bases at J, with 15 bases in the middle. DNA for the CDR3: TGTGCCAGCAGGATGGGGGGTTCGGGCACTGAAGCTTTCTTT. Translated, it gives CASRMGGSGTEAFF.

Notes on this clone: An end of the junction differs from the germline gene, which may be a read error. The chain combines TRBV20-1 with TRBJ1-2; 8 bases align to TRBD1. CDR1 and CDR2 from the germline V gene are DFQATT and SNEGSKA (reference sequence). The CDR3 is 11 amino acids. CDR3 sequence reads: CSAQSRGQGYF. In DNA form, the CDR3 reads TGCAGTGCCCAATCTCGTGGACAGGGATACTTC.

CDR3 sequence reads: CASSRGTGYGYTF. Here the CDR3 DNA reads TGTGCCAGCAGTCGGGGGACAGGTTATGGCTACACCTTC. The V and J genes are TRBV12-3 or TRBV12-4 and TRBJ1-2; TRBD1 matches at 8 bases. This CDR3 is built from 13 residues. With 5 bases clipped from V and 5 bases from J, the junction kept 4 bases outside the gene matches.